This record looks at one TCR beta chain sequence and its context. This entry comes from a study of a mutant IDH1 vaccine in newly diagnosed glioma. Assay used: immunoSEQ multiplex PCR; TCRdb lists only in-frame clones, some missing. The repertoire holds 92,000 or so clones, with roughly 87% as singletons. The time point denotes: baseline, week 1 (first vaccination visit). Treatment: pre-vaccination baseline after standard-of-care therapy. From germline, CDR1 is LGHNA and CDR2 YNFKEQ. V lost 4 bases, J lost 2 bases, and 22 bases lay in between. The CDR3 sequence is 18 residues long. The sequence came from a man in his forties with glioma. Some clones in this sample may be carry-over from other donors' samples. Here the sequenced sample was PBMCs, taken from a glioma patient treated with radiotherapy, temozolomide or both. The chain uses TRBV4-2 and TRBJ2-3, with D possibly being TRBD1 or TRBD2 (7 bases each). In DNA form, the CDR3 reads TGTGCCAGCAGCCCGCAGGGGGGTGGCGGGGGAATCACAGATACGCAGTATTTT. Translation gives CASSPQGGGGGITDTQYF.